In its sample, the clone carrying this T cell receptor beta chain was seen a few times. What it binds is not known. This sample also contains other DNA sequences that code for the same CDR3. Sequenced material consisted of expressed TCRB transcripts (all of the isolated RNA was reverse transcribed). TCRdb keeps only in-frame clones here, not all; method: immunoSEQ multiplex PCR. In the table there are more than 130,000 clones, roughly 7.2% of which are singletons. This sample is drawn from a study of beta chain features in type 1 diabetes. Broader study findings: Within patients, naive, central memory and Treg TCRB repertoires seemed more similar than within healthy donors. Insertion counts at VDJ junctions were lower in type 1 diabetes patients, who also showed more deletions there. For cells with high TCR expression, cDNA sequencing could yield over-representation.

Sequenced material: central memory CD4+ T cells from blood. The source is a woman between 25 and 40 years old in good health.

CDR3 sequence (DNA): TGTGCCACCAGCAGGGACAGGATGGAGACCCAGTACTTC. Translating it yields CATSRDRMETQYF. This chain joins TRBV15 and TRBJ2-5; 7 bases line up with TRBD1. The V gene's germline CDR1 is LNHNV and CDR2 YYDKDF (reference sequence). The length of the CDR3 is 13 residues. Trimming at V came to 3 bases and at J to 5 bases, leaving 3 bases not matched to a gene.